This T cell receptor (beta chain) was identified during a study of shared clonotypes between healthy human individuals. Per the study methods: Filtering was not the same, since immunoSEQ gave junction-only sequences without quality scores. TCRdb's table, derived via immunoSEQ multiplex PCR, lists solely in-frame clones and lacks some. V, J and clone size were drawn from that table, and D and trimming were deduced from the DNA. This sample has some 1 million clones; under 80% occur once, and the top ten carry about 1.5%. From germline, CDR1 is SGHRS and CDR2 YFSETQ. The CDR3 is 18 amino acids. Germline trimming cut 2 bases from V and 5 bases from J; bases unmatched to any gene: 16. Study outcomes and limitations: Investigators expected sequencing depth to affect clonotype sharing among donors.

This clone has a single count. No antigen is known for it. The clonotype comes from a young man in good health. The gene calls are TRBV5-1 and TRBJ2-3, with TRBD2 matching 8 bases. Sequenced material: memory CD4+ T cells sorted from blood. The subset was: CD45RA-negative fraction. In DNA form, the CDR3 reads TGCGCCAGCAGCTTAACACCGGGACTAGGGTCCGAGATAGATACGCAGTATTTT. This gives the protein CASSLTPGLGSEIDTQYF.